This T cell receptor beta chain was captured in a study of T cells in localized non-small cell lung cancer. The protocol was immunoSEQ multiplex PCR, while the TCRdb copy is restricted to in-frame clones and leaves out a portion. The sample has approximately 2,000 clones, about 21% seen once; the top ten hold 13% to 15%. This clone has more than one count but fewer than ten. The CDR3 totals 15 residues. V was trimmed by 5 bases and J by 5 bases, leaving 18 bases between them. The germline CDR1 and CDR2 sequences are SSHAT and FNYEAQ (reference sequence). Sequences were derived from lung tumor tissue, sampled before any cancer treatment. The sequence came from a male donor at least 60 years old with stage I lung adenocarcinoma. The rearrangement uses TRBV7-7 and TRBJ1-2, with D hard to call. CDR3 protein: CASSLRVGPQYGYTF. CDR3 in DNA: TGTGCCAGCAGCCTCCGTGTCGGACCTCAATATGGCTACACCTTC.